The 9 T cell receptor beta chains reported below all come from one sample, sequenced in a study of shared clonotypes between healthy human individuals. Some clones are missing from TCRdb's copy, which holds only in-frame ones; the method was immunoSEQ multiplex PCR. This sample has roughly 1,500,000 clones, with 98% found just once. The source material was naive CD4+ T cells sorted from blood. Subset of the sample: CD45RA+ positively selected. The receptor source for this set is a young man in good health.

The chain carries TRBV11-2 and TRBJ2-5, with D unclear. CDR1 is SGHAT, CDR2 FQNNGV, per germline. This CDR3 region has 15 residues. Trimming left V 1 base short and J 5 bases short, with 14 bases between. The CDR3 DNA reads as TGTGCCAGCAGCTTAGGGGGTAGTGTTTTGGAGACCCAGTACTTC. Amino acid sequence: CASSLGGSVLETQYF.

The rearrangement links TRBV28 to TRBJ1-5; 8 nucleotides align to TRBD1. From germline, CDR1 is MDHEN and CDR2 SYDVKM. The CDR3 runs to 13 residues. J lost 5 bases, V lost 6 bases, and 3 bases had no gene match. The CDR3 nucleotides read TGTGCCAGCAGGGGGACAGGCTATCAGCCCCAGCATTTT. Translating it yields CASRGTGYQPQHF.

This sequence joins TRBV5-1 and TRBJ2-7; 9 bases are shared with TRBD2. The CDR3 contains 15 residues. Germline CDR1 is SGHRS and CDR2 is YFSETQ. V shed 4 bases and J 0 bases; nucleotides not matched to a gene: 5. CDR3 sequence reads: CASSPGLASSYEQYF. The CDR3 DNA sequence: TGCGCCAGCAGCCCCGGACTAGCGAGCTCCTACGAGCAGTACTTC.

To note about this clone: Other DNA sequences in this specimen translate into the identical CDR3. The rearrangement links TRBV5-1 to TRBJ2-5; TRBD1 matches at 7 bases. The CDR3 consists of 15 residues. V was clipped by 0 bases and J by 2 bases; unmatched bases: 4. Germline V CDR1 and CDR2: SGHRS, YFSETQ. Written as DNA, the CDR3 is TGCGCCAGCAGCTTGGCCGGGACAGTACAAGAGACCCAGTACTTC. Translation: CASSLAGTVQETQYF.

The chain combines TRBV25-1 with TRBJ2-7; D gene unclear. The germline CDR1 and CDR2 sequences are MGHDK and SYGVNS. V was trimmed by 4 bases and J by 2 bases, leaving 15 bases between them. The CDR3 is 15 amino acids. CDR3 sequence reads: CASSALVGEAYEQYF. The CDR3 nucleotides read TGTGCCAGCAGTGCCCTCGTAGGAGAGGCCTACGAGCAGTACTTC.

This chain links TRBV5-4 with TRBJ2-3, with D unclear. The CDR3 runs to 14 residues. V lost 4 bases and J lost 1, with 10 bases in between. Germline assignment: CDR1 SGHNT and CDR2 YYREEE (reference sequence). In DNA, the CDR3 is TGTGCCAGCAGCCCGGACGTCCGCACAGATACGCAGTATTTT. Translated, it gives CASSPDVRTDTQYF.

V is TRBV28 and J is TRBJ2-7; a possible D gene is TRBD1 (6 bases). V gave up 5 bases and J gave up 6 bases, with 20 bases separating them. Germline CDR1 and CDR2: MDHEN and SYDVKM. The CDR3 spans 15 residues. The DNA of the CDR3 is TGTGCCAGCAGTCTGCGGACAGTGCTAGGGAGCGAGCAGTACTTC. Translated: CASSLRTVLGSEQYF. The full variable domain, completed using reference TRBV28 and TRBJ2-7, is DVKVTQSSRYLVKRTGEKVFLECVQDMDHENMFWYRQDPGLGLRLIYFSYDVKMKEKGDIPEGYSVSREKKERFSLILESASTNQTSMYLCASSLRTVLGSEQYFGPGTRLTVT.

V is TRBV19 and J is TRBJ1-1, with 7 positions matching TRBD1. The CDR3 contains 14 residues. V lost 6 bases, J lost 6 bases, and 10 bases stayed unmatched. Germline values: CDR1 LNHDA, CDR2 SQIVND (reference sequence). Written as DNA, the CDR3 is TGTGCCAGTAGGACAGGGAGTGAGGGCCCTGAAGCTTTCTTT. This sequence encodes CASRTGSEGPEAFF. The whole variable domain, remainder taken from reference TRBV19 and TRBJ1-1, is DGGITQSPKYLFRKEGQNVTLSCEQNLNHDAMYWYRQDPGQGLRLIYYSQIVNDFQKGDIAEGYSVSREKKESFPLTVTSAQKNPTAFYLCASRTGSEGPEAFFGQGTRLTVV.

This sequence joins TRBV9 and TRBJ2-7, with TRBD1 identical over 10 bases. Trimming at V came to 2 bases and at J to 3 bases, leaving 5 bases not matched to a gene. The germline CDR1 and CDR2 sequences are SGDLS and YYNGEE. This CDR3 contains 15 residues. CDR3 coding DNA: TGTGCCAGCAGCGTGGGACAGGGGACAATCTACGAGCAGTACTTC. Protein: CASSVGQGTIYEQYF.